The rows below give T cell receptor beta chains drawn from one sample of a study of blood T cell repertoires in COVID-19. Method: immunoSEQ multiplex PCR; TCRdb's copy keeps in-frame clones and lacks some. Of roughly 60,000 clones in the sample, approximately 88% were seen once. Sequencing was performed on peripheral blood. These TCRs come from a man aged 35 to 55 with COVID-19, enrolled during active disease. CDR3s include the opening cysteine and the closing phenylalanine or tryptophan. D genes are given only for firm matches. A row's size may be missing; if present it is once, few, many or a size class.

clone size: NA; V gene: TRBV7-2; J gene: TRBJ1-1; D gene: NA; CDR3 protein: CASSPRAGIGTEAFF; CDR3 DNA: TGTGCCAGCAGCCCTCGAGCCGGGATTGGGACTGAAGCTTTCTTT
clone size: NA; V gene: TRBV7-9; J gene: TRBJ1-6; D gene: NA; CDR3 protein: CASSLESGNSPLHF; CDR3 DNA: TGTGCCAGCAGCTTAGAGTCCGGGAACTCACCCCTCCACTTT
clone size: NA; V gene: TRBV12-3/TRBV12-4; J gene: TRBJ2-1; D gene: NA; CDR3 protein: CASSLSDEQFF; CDR3 DNA: TGTGCCAGCAGTTTGTCTGATGAGCAGTTCTTC
clone size: NA; V gene: TRBV2; J gene: TRBJ1-3; D gene: NA; CDR3 protein: CASSEGGISGNTIYF; CDR3 DNA: TGTGCCAGCAGTGAAGGAGGGATCTCTGGAAACACCATATATTTT
clone size: NA; V gene: TRBV12-3/TRBV12-4; J gene: TRBJ2-7; D gene: NA; CDR3 protein: CAISTDSSYEQYF; CDR3 DNA: TGTGCCATCTCGACCGACAGCTCCTACGAGCAGTACTTC
clone size: NA; V gene: TRBV3-1/TRBV3-2; J gene: TRBJ2-3; D gene: NA; CDR3 protein: CASSQDQLGRVGGDTQYF; CDR3 DNA: TGTGCCAGCAGCCAAGATCAGCTAGGACGCGTAGGGGGAGATACGCAGTATTTT
clone size: NA; V gene: TRBV3-1/TRBV3-2; J gene: TRBJ2-5; D gene: TRBD2; CDR3 protein: CASSYGLAGGPRIETQYF; CDR3 DNA: TGTGCCAGCAGCTACGGACTAGCGGGAGGGCCGAGGATAGAGACCCAGTACTTC
clone size: once; V gene: TRBV15; J gene: TRBJ2-5; D gene: TRBD1; CDR3 protein: CATSRQQGARTGETQYF; CDR3 DNA: TGTGCCACCAGCAGACAACAGGGGGCCCGGACAGGGGAGACCCAGTACTTC
clone size: NA; V gene: TRBV7-2; J gene: TRBJ2-7; D gene: TRBD1; CDR3 protein: CASSPGQGHYEQYF; CDR3 DNA: TGTGCCAGCAGCCCGGGACAGGGACACTACGAGCAGTACTTC
clone size: NA; V gene: TRBV2; J gene: TRBJ2-3; D gene: NA; CDR3 protein: CASRLLTDTQYF; CDR3 DNA: TGTGCCAGCAGACTACTCACAGATACGCAGTATTTT
clone size: NA; V gene: TRBV30; J gene: TRBJ2-5; D gene: NA; CDR3 protein: CAWSRTAPIETQYF; CDR3 DNA: TGTGCCTGGAGTCGGACTGCCCCGATCGAGACCCAGTACTTC
clone size: NA; V gene: TRBV19; J gene: TRBJ2-2; D gene: TRBD2; CDR3 protein: CASSSGSLTGELFF; CDR3 DNA: TGTGCCAGTAGTAGCGGGAGCCTCACCGGGGAGCTGTTTTTT
clone size: NA; V gene: TRBV30; J gene: TRBJ2-5; D gene: NA; CDR3 protein: CAWRPLAEETQYF; CDR3 DNA: TGTGCCTGGAGGCCGCTGGCCGAAGAGACCCAGTACTTC
clone size: once; V gene: TRBV24-1; J gene: TRBJ2-7; D gene: TRBD1; CDR3 protein: CATSHPRQGVYEQYF; CDR3 DNA: TGTGCCACCAGCCACCCCCGACAGGGGGTCTACGAGCAGTACTTC
clone size: NA; V gene: TRBV2; J gene: TRBJ1-5; D gene: NA; CDR3 protein: CASSRQENNQPQHF; CDR3 DNA: TGTGCCAGCAGCCGACAGGAAAACAATCAGCCCCAGCATTTT
clone size: NA; V gene: TRBV19; J gene: TRBJ2-7; D gene: TRBD1; CDR3 protein: CASSMAPGQGGEEQYF; CDR3 DNA: TGTGCCAGTAGTATGGCACCGGGACAGGGTGGCGAAGAGCAGTACTTC
clone size: NA; V gene: TRBV7-9; J gene: TRBJ2-2; D gene: TRBD2; CDR3 protein: CASSSPSGSNTGELFF; CDR3 DNA: TGTGCCAGCAGCTCCCCTAGCGGGAGCAACACCGGGGAGCTGTTTTTT
clone size: NA; V gene: TRBV9; J gene: TRBJ1-5; D gene: NA; CDR3 protein: CASSTTGAQEPQHF; CDR3 DNA: TGTGCCAGCAGCACGACAGGCGCCCAGGAGCCCCAGCATTTT
clone size: NA; V gene: TRBV30; J gene: TRBJ1-2; D gene: NA; CDR3 protein: CAWSAGSYRVYGYTF; CDR3 DNA: TGTGCCTGGAGTGCAGGGTCTTACAGAGTTTATGGCTACACCTTC
clone size: NA; V gene: TRBV19; J gene: TRBJ1-2; D gene: NA; CDR3 protein: CASSLSGWRGIGYTF; CDR3 DNA: TGTGCCAGTAGTCTTTCAGGATGGAGGGGAATTGGCTACACCTTC
clone size: NA; V gene: TRBV5-1; J gene: TRBJ2-5; D gene: TRBD2; CDR3 protein: CASSSTGLAGGPATQYF; CDR3 DNA: TGCGCCAGCAGCTCGACCGGACTAGCGGGAGGGCCTGCGACCCAGTACTTC
clone size: NA; V gene: TRBV5-8; J gene: TRBJ1-5; D gene: NA; CDR3 protein: CASSSRGWAGNQPQHF; CDR3 DNA: TGTGCCAGCAGCTCCAGGGGTTGGGCGGGCAATCAGCCCCAGCATTTT
clone size: NA; V gene: TRBV28; J gene: TRBJ1-5; D gene: NA; CDR3 protein: CASSPRGGAYQPQHF; CDR3 DNA: TGTGCCAGCAGTCCCCGGGGGGGGGCATATCAGCCCCAGCATTTT
clone size: NA; V gene: TRBV15; J gene: TRBJ2-3; D gene: TRBD2; CDR3 protein: CATSRTSGYTDTQYF; CDR3 DNA: TGTGCCACCAGCAGGACTAGCGGATACACAGATACGCAGTATTTT